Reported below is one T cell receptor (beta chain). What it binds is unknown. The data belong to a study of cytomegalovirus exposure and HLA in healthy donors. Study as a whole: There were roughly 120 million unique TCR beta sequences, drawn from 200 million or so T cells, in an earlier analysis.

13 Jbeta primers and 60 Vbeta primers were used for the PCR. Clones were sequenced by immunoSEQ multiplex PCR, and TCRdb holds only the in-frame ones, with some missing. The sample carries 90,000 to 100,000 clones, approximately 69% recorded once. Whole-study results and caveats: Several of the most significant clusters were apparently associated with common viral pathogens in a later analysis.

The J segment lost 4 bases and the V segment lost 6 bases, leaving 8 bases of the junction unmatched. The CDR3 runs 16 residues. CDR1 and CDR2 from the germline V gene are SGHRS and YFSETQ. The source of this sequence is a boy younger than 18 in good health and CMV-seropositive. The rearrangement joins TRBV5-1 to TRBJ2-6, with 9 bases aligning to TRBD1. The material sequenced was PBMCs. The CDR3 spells CASNDDRGTGANVLTF. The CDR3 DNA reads TGCGCCAGCAACGACGACAGGGGGACAGGGGCCAACGTCCTGACTTTC.